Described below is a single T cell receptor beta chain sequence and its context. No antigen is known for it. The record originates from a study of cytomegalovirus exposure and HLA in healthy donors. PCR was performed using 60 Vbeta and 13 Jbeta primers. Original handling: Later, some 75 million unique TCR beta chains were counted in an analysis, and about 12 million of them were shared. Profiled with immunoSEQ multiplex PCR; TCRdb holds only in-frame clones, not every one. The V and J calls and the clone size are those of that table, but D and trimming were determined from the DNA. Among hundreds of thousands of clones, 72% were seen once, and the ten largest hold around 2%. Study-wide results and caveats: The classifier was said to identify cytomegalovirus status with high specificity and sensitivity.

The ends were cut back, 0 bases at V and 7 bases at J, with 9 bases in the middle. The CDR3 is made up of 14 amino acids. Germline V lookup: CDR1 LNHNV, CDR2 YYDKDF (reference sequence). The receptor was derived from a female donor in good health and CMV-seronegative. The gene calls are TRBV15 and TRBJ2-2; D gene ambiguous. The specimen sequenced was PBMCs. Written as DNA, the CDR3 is TGTGCCACCAGCAGAGATCCCCCAGTCGGGGAGCTGTTTTTT. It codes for CATSRDPPVGELFF.